This TCR beta chain appears in the sequencing data of a study of spatial heterogeneity in lung cancer. Background on the study: Consistently, beta-chain sequences turned up in larger numbers than alpha-chain sequences did.

J was trimmed by 3 bases and V by 5 bases; bases with no gene match: 2. The CDR3 loop spans 15 amino acids. Germline V gene lookup returns CDR1 MGHRA and CDR2 YSYEKL. TCRdb fed the 5' RACE reads into MiXCR, producing one record per CDR3 protein. The table lists around 95,000 distinct CDR3 sequences, roughly 4.5% of them singletons. Study conclusions and caveats: Higher tumor mutation counts went along with higher counts of expanded intratumoral alpha and beta TCRs.

Sample share makes this clonotype medium-sized. Its antigen is not identified. Time point defined: sample taken at primary tumor resection. Patients with untreated early-stage non-small cell lung cancer, numbering around 71, were the donors. The receptor was derived from a male donor with early-stage non-small cell lung cancer. The chain is built from TRBV4-1 and TRBJ2-3; the match to TRBD2 covers 13 bases. Sequenced here: lung tumor tissue, sampled at surgery. CDR3 in DNA: TGCGCCAGCAGCAAGACTAGCGGGAGGACAGATACGCAGTATTTT. This sequence encodes CASSKTSGRTDTQYF.